This T cell receptor beta chain was retrieved from a study of CD8+CD57+ T cells in acquired aplastic anemia. The wider study: Sorted CD4+ and CD8+ cells yielded roughly 3.5 ug of DNA on average.

This CDR3 spans 15 amino acids. Germline V gene lookup returns CDR1 SGHDT and CDR2 YYEEEE. Details on this clonotype: What it recognizes is unknown. The junction does not match germline at one end; this may be a read error.

Study-wide results and caveats: The same twenty-nine CD8+ CDR3 sequences occurred in patients and in controls.

For CDR3 and TCR beta VDJ profiling, genomic DNA was the template used. MiXCR, applied by TCRdb to the reads, yields one record per CDR3 protein. The sample shows approximately 190,000 distinct CDR3 sequences, approximately 48% of them seen only once. It was patients with CD8+CD57+ cell expansion by flow cytometry who were chosen for sequencing. All patients had severe acquired aplastic anemia. This chain joins TRBV5-6 and TRBJ2-3; 10 bases match TRBD1. This sequence originates from a human donor with aplastic anemia. Sequenced sample: sorted CD4+, CD8+, or CD8+CD57+ T cells (not recorded which) from PBMCs. Written as DNA, the CDR3 is TGTGTCAGCAGCTCGACAGGGGGCGAGTCGGATACGCAGTATTTT. Protein sequence: CVSSSTGGESDTQYF.